A selection of T cell receptor beta chains follows, all from one sample in a study of cytomegalovirus exposure and HLA in healthy donors. Using immunoSEQ multiplex PCR, the repertoire was profiled, and TCRdb retains in-frame clones only, with some absent. This sample has approximately 150,000 clones, with over 60% found just once. The specimen sequenced was PBMCs. These receptors originate from a man aged 35-49 years in good health and CMV-seronegative. CDR3s leave out the opening cysteine and the closing phenylalanine or tryptophan. Each record gives: V gene, CDR3 protein.

v_gene: TRBV19
CDR3aa: ASSIRGQGKYDEQF

v_gene: TRBV7-2
CDR3aa: ASSSSSGYEQY

v_gene: TRBV7-3
CDR3aa: ASSPGGGYTGELF

v_gene: TRBV18
CDR3aa: ASSATGAANTGELF

v_gene: TRBV7-8
CDR3aa: ASSLGGFGGTDTQY

v_gene: TRBV25-1
CDR3aa: ASSVDTQEKAQY

v_gene: TRBV10-3
CDR3aa: ATESGLQETQY

v_gene: TRBV5-1
CDR3aa: ASSLNRREVNEKLF

v_gene: TRBV7-2
CDR3aa: ASSTRTGLQETQY

v_gene: TRBV30
CDR3aa: AWSVVASQETQY

v_gene: TRBV5-5
CDR3aa: ASSILGAGNSPLH

v_gene: TRBV25-1
CDR3aa: ASSGQGYEQY